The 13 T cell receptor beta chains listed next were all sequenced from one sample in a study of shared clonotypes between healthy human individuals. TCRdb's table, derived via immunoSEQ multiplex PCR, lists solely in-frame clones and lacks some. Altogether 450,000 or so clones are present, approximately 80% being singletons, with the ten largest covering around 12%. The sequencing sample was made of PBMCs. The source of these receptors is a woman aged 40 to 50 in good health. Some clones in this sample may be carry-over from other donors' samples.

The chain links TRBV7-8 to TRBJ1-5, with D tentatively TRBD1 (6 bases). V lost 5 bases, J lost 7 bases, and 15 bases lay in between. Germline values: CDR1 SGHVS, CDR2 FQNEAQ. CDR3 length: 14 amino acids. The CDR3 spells CASSPEGGEQPQHF. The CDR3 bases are TGTGCCAGCAGCCCAGAGGGGGGCGAGCAGCCCCAGCATTTT.

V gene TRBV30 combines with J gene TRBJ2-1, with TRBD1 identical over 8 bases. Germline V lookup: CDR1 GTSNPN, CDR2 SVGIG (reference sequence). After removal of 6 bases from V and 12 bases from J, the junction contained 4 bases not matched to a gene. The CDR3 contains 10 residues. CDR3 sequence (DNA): TGTGCCTGTAGACAGGGGTCGCAGTTCTTC. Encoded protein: CACRQGSQFF. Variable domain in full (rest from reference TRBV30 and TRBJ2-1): SQTIHQWPATLVQPVGSPLSLECTVEGTSNPNLYWYRQAAGRGLQLLFYSVGIGQISSEVPQNLSASRPQDRQFILSSKKLLLSDSGFYLCACRQGSQFFGPGTRLTVL.

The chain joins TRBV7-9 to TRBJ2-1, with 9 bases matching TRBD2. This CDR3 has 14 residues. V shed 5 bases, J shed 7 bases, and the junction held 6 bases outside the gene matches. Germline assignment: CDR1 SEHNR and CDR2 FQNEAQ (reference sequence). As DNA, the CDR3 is TGTGCCAGCAGCCAGACTAGCGGAGGAAATGAGCAGTTCTTC. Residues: CASSQTSGGNEQFF.

DNA for the CDR3: TGTGCCAGCAGTTTCTTACTAGCGGGTAAATTAGGTGAGCAGTTCTTC. Translation gives CASSFLLAGKLGEQFF. This sequence joins TRBV27 and TRBJ2-1; TRBD2 matches at 9 bases. The V and J ends lost 3 bases and 9 bases, in that order; junction bases with no gene match: 12. Germline V CDR1 and CDR2: MNHEY, SMNVEV (reference sequence). This CDR3 spans 16 amino acids.

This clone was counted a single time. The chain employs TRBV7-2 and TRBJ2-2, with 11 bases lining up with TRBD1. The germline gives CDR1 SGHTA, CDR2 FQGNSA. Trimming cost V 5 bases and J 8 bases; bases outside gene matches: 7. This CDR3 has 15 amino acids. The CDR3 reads CASSPWTGGKGELFF. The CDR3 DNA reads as TGTGCCAGCAGCCCTTGGACAGGGGGCAAGGGGGAGCTGTTTTTT.

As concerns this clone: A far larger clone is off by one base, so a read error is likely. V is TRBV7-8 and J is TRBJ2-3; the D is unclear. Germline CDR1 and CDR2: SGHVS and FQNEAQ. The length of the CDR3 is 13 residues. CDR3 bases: TGTGCCGGCAGCTCGACTAGCACAGATACGCAGTATTTT. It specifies CAGSSTSTDTQYF.

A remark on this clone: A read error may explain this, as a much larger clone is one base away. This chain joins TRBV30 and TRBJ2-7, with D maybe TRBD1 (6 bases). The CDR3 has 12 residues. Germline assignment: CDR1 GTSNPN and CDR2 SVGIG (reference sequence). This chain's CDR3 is CAWSQQGYEQHF. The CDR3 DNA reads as TGTGCCTGGAGCCAACAGGGCTACGAGCAGCACTTC.

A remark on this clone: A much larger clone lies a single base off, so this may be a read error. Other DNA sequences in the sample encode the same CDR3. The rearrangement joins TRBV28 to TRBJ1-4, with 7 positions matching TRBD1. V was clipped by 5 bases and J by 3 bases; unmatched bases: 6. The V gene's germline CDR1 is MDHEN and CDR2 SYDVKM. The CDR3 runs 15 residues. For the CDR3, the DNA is TGTGCCAGCAGTAAGTCAAGGGGGCCTAATGAAAAACTGTTTTTT. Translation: CASSKSRGPNEKLFF.

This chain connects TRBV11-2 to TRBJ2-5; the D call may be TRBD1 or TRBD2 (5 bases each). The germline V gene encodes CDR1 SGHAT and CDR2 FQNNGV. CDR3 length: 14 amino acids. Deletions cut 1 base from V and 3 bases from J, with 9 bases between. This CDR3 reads CASSLAGLKETQYF. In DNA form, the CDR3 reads TGTGCCAGCAGCTTAGCGGGGCTTAAAGAGACCCAGTACTTC.

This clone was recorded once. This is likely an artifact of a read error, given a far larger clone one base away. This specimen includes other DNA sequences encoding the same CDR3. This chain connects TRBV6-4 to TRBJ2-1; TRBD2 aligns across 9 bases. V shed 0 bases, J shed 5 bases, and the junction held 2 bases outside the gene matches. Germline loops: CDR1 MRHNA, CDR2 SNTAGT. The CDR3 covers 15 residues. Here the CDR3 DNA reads TGTGCCAGCAGTGACTCGGCGGGAGGGAACAATGAGCAGTTCTTC. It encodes CASSDSAGGNNEQFF.

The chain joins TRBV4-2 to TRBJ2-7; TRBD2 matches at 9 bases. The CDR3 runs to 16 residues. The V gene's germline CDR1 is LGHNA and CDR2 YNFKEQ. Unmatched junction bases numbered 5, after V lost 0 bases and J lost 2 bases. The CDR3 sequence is CASSQDLASGAYEQYF. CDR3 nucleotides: TGTGCCAGCAGCCAAGATTTAGCTAGCGGGGCCTACGAGCAGTACTTC.

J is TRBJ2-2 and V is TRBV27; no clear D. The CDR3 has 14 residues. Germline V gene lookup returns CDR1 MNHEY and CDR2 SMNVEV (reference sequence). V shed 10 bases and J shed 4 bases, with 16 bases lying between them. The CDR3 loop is CATKGLEVTGELFF. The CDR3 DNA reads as TGTGCCACCAAAGGGCTAGAGGTCACCGGGGAGCTGTTTTTT.

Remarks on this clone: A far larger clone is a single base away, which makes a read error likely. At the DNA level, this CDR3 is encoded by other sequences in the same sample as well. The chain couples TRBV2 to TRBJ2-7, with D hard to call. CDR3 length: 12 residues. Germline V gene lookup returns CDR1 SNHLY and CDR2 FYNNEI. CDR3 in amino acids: CASRLDTYEQYF. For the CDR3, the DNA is TGTGCCAGCAGATTGGATACTTACGAACAGTACTTC.